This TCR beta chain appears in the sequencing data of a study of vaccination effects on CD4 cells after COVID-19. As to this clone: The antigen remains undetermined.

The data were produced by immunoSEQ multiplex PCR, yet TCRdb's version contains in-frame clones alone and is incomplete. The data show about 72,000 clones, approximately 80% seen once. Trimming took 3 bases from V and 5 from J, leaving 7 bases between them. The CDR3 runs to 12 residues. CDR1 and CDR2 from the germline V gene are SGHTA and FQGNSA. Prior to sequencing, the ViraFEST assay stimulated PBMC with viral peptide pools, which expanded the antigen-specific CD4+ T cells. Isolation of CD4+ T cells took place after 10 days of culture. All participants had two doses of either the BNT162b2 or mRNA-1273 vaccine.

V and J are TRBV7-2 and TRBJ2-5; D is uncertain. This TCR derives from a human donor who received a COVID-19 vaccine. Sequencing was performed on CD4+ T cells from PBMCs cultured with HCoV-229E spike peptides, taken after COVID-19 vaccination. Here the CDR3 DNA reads TGTGCCAGCAGCTTGAGCAGGGAGACCCAGTACTTC. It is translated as CASSLSRETQYF.